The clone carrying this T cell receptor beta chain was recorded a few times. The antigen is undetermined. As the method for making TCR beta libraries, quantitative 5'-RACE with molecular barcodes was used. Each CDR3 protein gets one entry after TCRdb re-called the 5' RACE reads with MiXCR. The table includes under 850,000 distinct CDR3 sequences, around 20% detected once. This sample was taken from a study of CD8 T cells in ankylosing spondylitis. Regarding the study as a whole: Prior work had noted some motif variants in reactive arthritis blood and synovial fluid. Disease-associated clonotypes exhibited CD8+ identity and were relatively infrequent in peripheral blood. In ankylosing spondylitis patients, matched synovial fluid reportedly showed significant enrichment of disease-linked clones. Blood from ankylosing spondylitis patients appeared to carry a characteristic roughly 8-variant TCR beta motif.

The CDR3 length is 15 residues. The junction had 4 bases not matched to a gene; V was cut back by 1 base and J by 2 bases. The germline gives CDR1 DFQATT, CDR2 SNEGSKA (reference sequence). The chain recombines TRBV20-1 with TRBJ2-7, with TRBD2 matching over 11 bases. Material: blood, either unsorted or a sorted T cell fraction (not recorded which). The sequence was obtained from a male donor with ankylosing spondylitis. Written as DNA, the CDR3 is TGCAGTGCTAGAGTTAGCGGGAGGGGGACCTACGAGCAGTACTTC. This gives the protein CSARVSGRGTYEQYF.